The 2 T cell receptor beta chains below all came from one sample that was sequenced in a study of identical twins. MiXCR, applied by TCRdb to the 5' RACE reads, yields one record per CDR3 protein. The data contain some 240,000 distinct CDR3 sequences, about 8.9% of them singletons. These data were also filed under a second study, of yellow fever vaccine responses in identical twins.

Sequencing used CD8+ T cells sorted from blood. Receptors originate from a woman in her late teens or twenties in good health.

V is TRBV7-2 and J is TRBJ2-5, with 9 bases identical to TRBD1. This CDR3 comprises 17 residues. CDR1 and CDR2 from the germline V gene are SGHTA and FQGNSA. V dropped 5 bases and J dropped 4; count of bases not matched to a gene: 14. The CDR3 is CASSDRDRVDLGETQYF. CDR3 in DNA: TGTGCCAGCAGCGACCGGGACAGGGTGGATTTGGGAGAGACCCAGTACTTC.

This clonotype came up many times. This sequence joins TRBV12-3 or TRBV12-4 and TRBJ2-2; a possible D gene is TRBD1 (6 bases). The CDR3 spans 16 residues. V shed 5 bases and J shed 0 bases, with 13 bases lying between them. For the CDR3, the DNA is TGTGCCAGCAGTCTCCCAGGGGAATCGAACACCGGGGAGCTGTTTTTT. Amino acids: CASSLPGESNTGELFF.